These 15 T cell receptor beta chains were sequenced from one sample in a study of T cells in Graves' hyperthyroidism and ophthalmopathy. The CDR3 regions of TCR beta were amplified from RNA transcripts. The HTBI primer set was used in a first-round RT-PCR of the TCR CDR3. TCRdb reprocessed the multiplex PCR reads via MiXCR and lists one record per CDR3 protein. The sample has some 600,000 distinct CDR3 sequences; about 15% are singletons. The sequencing input was blood. These receptors were obtained from a young woman with Graves' hyperthyroidism that later progressed to Graves' ophthalmopathy.

This clonotype was picked up a small number of times. The rearrangement links TRBV14 to TRBJ1-6, with 10 bases matching TRBD1. The CDR3 covers 19 residues. V gave up 4 bases and J gave up 0 bases; unmatched junction bases: 9. Per germline, CDR1 SGHDN and CDR2 FVKESK. The CDR3 reads CASSLGQGVISSYNSPLHF. For the CDR3, the DNA is TGTGCCAGCAGCCTTGGACAGGGGGTGATTTCCTCCTATAATTCACCCCTCCACTTT.

This clonotype appeared many times. This sequence joins TRBV6-1 and TRBJ1-1, with D tentatively TRBD1 (5 bases). Per the germline V gene, CDR1 is MNHNS and CDR2 is SASEGT. V was shortened by 6 bases and J by 4 bases, with 15 bases between the two germline ends. The CDR3 has 14 residues. The DNA of the CDR3 is TGTGCCAGCAGCCGGCTTCAGGGAGGCACTGAAGCTTTCTTT. It is translated as CASSRLQGGTEAFF.

This clonotype has ten or more counts. This chain links TRBV18 with TRBJ2-7; D unclear. V was cut by 1 base and J by 4 bases, with 17 bases left in between. The CDR3 spans 16 residues. CDR1 is KGHSH and CDR2 is LQKENI in the germline V gene. DNA of the CDR3: TGTGCCAGCTCACCACTATGGACGGACCATCCTTACGAGCAGTACTTC. Translation gives CASSPLWTDHPYEQYF.

This clonotype was seen a handful of times. This chain joins TRBV5-6 and TRBJ2-3; perhaps D is TRBD1 or TRBD2 (5 bases each). The CDR3 contains 15 residues. CDR1 is SGHDT, CDR2 YYEEEE, per germline. The V and J ends lost 1 base and 6 bases respectively, with 15 bases between them. CDR3 protein: CASSLKAPWGDTQYF. The CDR3 DNA sequence: TGTGCCAGCAGCTTGAAGGCTCCCTGGGGGGATACGCAGTATTTT.

With respect to this clonotype: This CDR3 is missing its conserved last phenylalanine or tryptophan, likely due to a read error. It is unclear where the CDR3 begins or ends on the DNA, so no DNA is shown, and the CDR3 is as TCRdb lists it. The J gene is TRBJ1-1, the V gene TRBV27; the table calls TRBD1, which could not be checked here. Ends included, the CDR3 has 14 residues. Germline-derived CDR1 and CDR2 are MNHEY and SMNVEV (reference sequence). The CDR3 is CASSRGAVNTEDFV.

V and J are TRBV20-1 and TRBJ2-1, with TRBD1 matching 7 bases. Germline lookup yields CDR1 DFQATT and CDR2 SNEGSKA (reference sequence). CDR3 size: 16 residues. J lost 3 bases, V lost 0 bases, and 8 bases had no gene match. The CDR3 DNA follows: TGCAGTGCTAGAGACGTCGGGACAGTCGTCTACAATGAGCAGTTCTTC. It codes for CSARDVGTVVYNEQFF.

This clonotype showed up many times. The chain is built from TRBV19 and TRBJ1-1, with 12 bases identical to TRBD1. The CDR3 is 18 amino acids. In germline, CDR1 is LNHDA, CDR2 SQIVND (reference sequence). The V segment lost 7 bases and the J segment 3 bases; nucleotides outside the gene matches: 15. CDR3 sequence: CASTPRRGQGAMDTEAFF. The DNA for the CDR3 is TGTGCCAGTACTCCTCGGAGGGGACAGGGGGCTATGGACACTGAAGCTTTCTTT.

This clonotype was counted ten times or more. The V gene is TRBV18, the J gene TRBJ1-1, with 10 bases aligning to TRBD1. V shed 3 bases, J shed 0 bases, and the junction held 4 bases outside the gene matches. The CDR3 runs to 16 residues. CDR1 is KGHSH, CDR2 LQKENI, per germline. The CDR3, as DNA: TGTGCCAGCTCACCCGGGACAGGGGCCATGAACACTGAAGCTTTCTTT. Amino acid sequence: CASSPGTGAMNTEAFF.

This clonotype came up a few times. The genes are TRBV5-4 and TRBJ2-7; D possibly corresponds to TRBD1 (5 bases). The CDR3 totals 13 residues. Germline loops: CDR1 SGHNT, CDR2 YYREEE (reference sequence). The germline V and J ends were trimmed by 3 bases and 4 bases, with 11 bases remaining between them. The CDR3 bases are TGTGCCAGCAGCTCGCAGGCAGGGTACGAGCAGTACTTC. This translates into CASSSQAGYEQYF.

This clonotype has ten or more counts. The J gene is TRBJ2-1, the V gene TRBV2; TRBD1 agrees at 9 bases. This CDR3 comprises 14 residues. The V gene's germline CDR1 is SNHLY and CDR2 FYNNEI. Losses at the gene ends were 3 bases for V and 6 bases for J; bases not matched to a gene: 3. Here the CDR3 reads CASSEGTGRNEQFF. The DNA of the CDR3 is TGTGCCAGCAGTGAGGGGACAGGGCGCAATGAGCAGTTCTTC.

This clonotype has only a few counts. The chain uses TRBV4-2 and TRBJ2-3; 8 nucleotides line up with TRBD1. This CDR3 comprises 13 residues. After removal of 3 bases from V and 7 bases from J, the junction contained 3 bases not matched to a gene. CDR1 LGHNA and CDR2 YNFKEQ come from the germline V gene. The CDR3 DNA reads TGTGCCAGCAGCCAGACAGGGGAGAATACGCAGTATTTT. Protein sequence: CASSQTGENTQYF.

This clonotype was detected ten times or more. The rearrangement joins TRBV7-2 to TRBJ2-4, with D uncertain. CDR1 is SGHTA, CDR2 FQGNSA, per germline. This CDR3 region has 18 residues. V gave up 1 base and J gave up 0 bases, with 16 bases separating them. This chain's CDR3 is CASSLDPPVLIAKNIQYF. The DNA of the CDR3 is TGTGCCAGCAGCTTAGATCCACCTGTGCTAATAGCCAAAAACATTCAGTACTTC. The variable domain in full, with the rest retrieved from reference TRBV7-2 and TRBJ2-4, is GAGVSQSPSNKVTEKGKDVELRCDPISGHTALYWYRQSLGQGLEFLIYFQGNSAPDKSGLPSDRFSAERTGGSVSTLTIQRTQQEDSAVYLCASSLDPPVLIAKNIQYFGAGTRLSVL.

This clonotype was observed at least ten times. The CDR3 nucleotides read TGTGCCAGCAGTGAGCCGCAGGGCGGGGTACAGGGTGAAAAACTGTTTTTT. Its protein product is CASSEPQGGVQGEKLFF. V usage is TRBV2 and J usage is TRBJ1-4; D may be TRBD1 (6 bases). V lost 3 bases and J 7 bases, leaving 21 bases between the germline ends. The germline V gene has CDR1 SNHLY and CDR2 FYNNEI. The CDR3 length is 17 residues.

There are many counts of this clonotype. The genes are TRBV13 and TRBJ1-1; D gene unclear. The CDR3 covers 12 residues. Germline V gives CDR1 PRHDT, CDR2 FYEKMQ (reference sequence). Trimming removed 8 bases from V and 5 bases from J, with 12 bases in between. CDR3 coding DNA: TGTGCCAGCGGCAAAGGAGGTACTGAAGCTTTCTTT. Protein: CASGKGGTEAFF.

J is TRBJ2-7 and V is TRBV30, with 8 nucleotides matching TRBD1. V was pared by 1 base and J by 7 bases, with 3 bases of the junction left unmatched. The CDR3 loop spans 12 amino acids. Germline CDR1 reads GTSNPN; CDR2 reads SVGIG (reference sequence). The CDR3 reads CAWSGTGREQYF. The CDR3, as DNA: TGTGCCTGGAGTGGGACAGGGCGGGAGCAGTACTTC.